Each of the 13 T cell receptor beta chains below was sequenced from the same sample in a study of T cell repertoires in cytomegalovirus infection. TCRdb reprocessed the reads with MiXCR, giving one entry per CDR3 protein. The data contain about 130,000 distinct CDR3 sequences, approximately 9.2% of them seen just once; the ten biggest clones take up about 9.5%. Sequenced input: PBMCs. The origin of the receptors is a human donor in good health (CMV status not recorded). Some clones in this sample may be carry-over from other donors' samples.

This clonotype was recorded at least ten times. In DNA form, the CDR3 reads TGTGCCAGCAGTTACTCGGGACTAGCCGTTGATGAGCAGTTCTTC. It yields the protein CASSYSGLAVDEQFF. V gene TRBV6-6 combines with J gene TRBJ2-1; 9 nucleotides agree with TRBD2. The CDR3 extends over 15 amino acids. The germline V gene has CDR1 MNHNY and CDR2 SVGAGI (reference sequence). V shed 0 bases, J shed 8 bases, and the junction held 5 bases outside the gene matches.

Many counts were recorded for this clonotype. The V and J genes are TRBV4-1 and TRBJ1-3, with no clear D. The CDR3 extends over 16 amino acids. Per germline, CDR1 MGHRA and CDR2 YSYEKL. Trimming pared 1 base from V and 1 base from J, leaving 11 bases between. This chain's CDR3 is CASSQGSRRSGNTIYF. The CDR3 DNA sequence: TGCGCCAGCAGCCAAGGTAGCAGGCGATCTGGAAACACCATATATTTT.

This clonotype was seen ten or more times. The chain has TRBV7-8 and TRBJ2-7, with TRBD2 matching 15 bases. The CDR3 is 16 amino acids. Germline loops: CDR1 SGHVS, CDR2 FQNEAQ. The V gene end was trimmed by 5 bases and the J gene end by 4 bases; junction bases not matched to a gene: 6. In DNA, the CDR3 is TGTGCCAGCAGCCCCGGGACTAGCGGGGGGATGTACGAGCAGTACTTC. It codes for CASSPGTSGGMYEQYF.

V usage is TRBV5-1 and J usage is TRBJ2-3; TRBD1 aligns across 7 bases. CDR1 SGHRS and CDR2 YFSETQ come from the germline V gene. Trimming removed 4 bases from V and 2 bases from J; junction bases left unmatched: 4. The CDR3 covers 14 residues. CDR3 amino acids: CASSGDSYTDTQYF. As DNA, the CDR3 is TGCGCCAGCAGCGGGGACAGCTACACAGATACGCAGTATTTT.

This clonotype was counted ten times or more. The chain recombines TRBV7-2 with TRBJ1-5; TRBD1 agrees at 7 bases. The J segment lost 7 bases and the V segment lost 1 base, leaving 4 bases of the junction unmatched. The CDR3 has 14 amino acids. Germline assignment: CDR1 SGHTA and CDR2 FQGNSA. CDR3 nucleotides: TGTGCCAGCAGCTTAGGAGGGGGCGGACAGCCCCAGCATTTT. Translating it yields CASSLGGGGQPQHF.

The chain is built from TRBV6-6 and TRBJ2-3; D is uncertain. The germline V gene has CDR1 MNHNY and CDR2 SVGAGI (reference sequence). V shed 6 bases and J shed 5 bases, with 6 bases lying between them. The CDR3 contains 11 residues. CDR3 in amino acids: CASSRIDTQYF. CDR3 coding DNA: TGTGCCAGCAGCCGTATAGATACGCAGTATTTT.

This clonotype was detected many times. The gene calls are TRBV19 and TRBJ1-1, with D uncertain. The germline gives CDR1 LNHDA, CDR2 SQIVND (reference sequence). CDR3 length: 17 residues. V lost 0 bases, J lost 3 bases, and 17 bases lay in between. Here the CDR3 DNA reads TGTGCCAGTAGTATAGATCAGATCGCGGGATCAGACACTGAAGCTTTCTTT. Translated, it gives CASSIDQIAGSDTEAFF.

The chain uses TRBV28 and TRBJ1-5; D call uncertain. The CDR3 is 12 amino acids. Trimming took off 8 bases at V and 4 bases at J, with 9 bases between the two ends. Per germline, CDR1 MDHEN and CDR2 SYDVKM. The CDR3 sequence: CASEGPNQPQHF. The CDR3 nucleotides read TGTGCCAGCGAAGGGCCAAATCAGCCCCAGCATTTT. Together with reference TRBV28 and TRBJ1-5, the CDR3 gives the full variable domain: DVKVTQSSRYLVKRTGEKVFLECVQDMDHENMFWYRQDPGLGLRLIYFSYDVKMKEKGDIPEGYSVSREKKERFSLILESASTNQTSMYLCASEGPNQPQHFGDGTRLSIL.

This clonotype was found many times. The V and J genes are TRBV7-2 and TRBJ1-6; D ambiguous. V was cut by 1 base and J by 9 bases, with 13 bases left in between. From germline, CDR1 is SGHTA and CDR2 FQGNSA. This CDR3 comprises 15 residues. The CDR3 DNA follows: TGTGCCAGCAGCTTAGAGGGAGGTGCAAGTTCACCCCTCCACTTT. Its protein is CASSLEGGASSPLHF. Combining the CDR3 with reference TRBV7-2 and TRBJ1-6 gives the whole variable domain GAGVSQSPSNKVTEKGKDVELRCDPISGHTALYWYRQSLGQGLEFLIYFQGNSAPDKSGLPSDRFSAERTGGSVSTLTIQRTQQEDSAVYLCASSLEGGASSPLHFGNGTRLTVT.

In its sample, this clonotype was seen many times. CDR3 nucleotides: TGCAGTCCACGGAGAGCGGGGGGGCAGGATACGCAGTATTTT. This gives the protein CSPRRAGGQDTQYF. The chain carries TRBV20-1 and TRBJ2-3; 10 bases are shared with TRBD2. After removal of 8 bases from V and 6 bases from J, the junction contained 11 bases not matched to a gene. Germline values: CDR1 DFQATT, CDR2 SNEGSKA (reference sequence). The CDR3 contains 14 residues.

This clonotype has more than one count but fewer than ten. The chain links TRBV20-1 to TRBJ2-1, with 10 positions matching TRBD2. J was trimmed by 5 bases and V by 5 bases; bases with no gene match: 6. This CDR3 has 14 residues. The germline gives CDR1 DFQATT, CDR2 SNEGSKA (reference sequence). The CDR3 spells CSAPSGGENNEQFF. The CDR3, as DNA: TGCAGTGCTCCGAGCGGGGGGGAAAACAATGAGCAGTTCTTC.

This clonotype has ten or more counts. The chain couples TRBV18 to TRBJ2-1, with 7 bases fitting TRBD2. The CDR3 is made up of 18 amino acids. The V gene end was trimmed by 3 bases and the J gene end by 0 bases; junction bases not matched to a gene: 11. In germline, CDR1 is KGHSH, CDR2 LQKENI. CDR3 amino acids: CASSPGQRGASSYNEQFF. CDR3 coding DNA: TGTGCCAGCTCACCGGGCCAGCGGGGTGCCTCCTCCTACAATGAGCAGTTCTTC.

This clonotype was found a few times. This sequence joins TRBV9 and TRBJ1-2, with 7 positions matching TRBD1. The CDR3 spans 15 residues. Germline V CDR1 and CDR2: SGDLS, YYNGEE. J was trimmed by 4 bases and V by 0 bases; bases with no gene match: 6. CDR3 bases: TGTGCCAGCAGCGTAGGAGACAGGGCCGGCTATGGCTACACCTTC. Translation gives CASSVGDRAGYGYTF.